This TCR beta chain is from a study of blood T cell repertoires in COVID-19. Germline CDR1 SQVTM, CDR2 ANQGSEA. The CDR3 runs to 13 residues. V trimming: 3 bases; J trimming: 8 bases; junction bases outside the gene matches: 6. Original processing notes: Reference gene primer amplification gave nucleated cell count estimates. Profiling relied on immunoSEQ multiplex PCR, and the TCRdb table lists in-frame clones only, not all of them. V, J and clone size were drawn from that table, and D and trimming were deduced from the DNA. The data show 90,000 or so clones, 70% to 90% seen once. This clone has a handful of counts.

This TCR derives from a woman aged 55-75 years with COVID-19, enrolled during active disease. The sequencing input was peripheral blood. The chain employs TRBV29-1 and TRBJ2-7; 11 positions agree with TRBD1. The DNA of the CDR3 is TGCAGCGTTGACACGGGACAGGGGGTTAAGCAGTACTTC. Encoded protein: CSVDTGQGVKQYF.